This TCR beta chain originates from a study of spatial heterogeneity in lung cancer. Noted time point: sample taken at primary tumor resection. The cohort: over 70 early-stage, untreated non-small cell lung cancer patients. Whole RNA came from tumor, nontumor lung or frozen PBMC and was sequenced without being sorted. TCR cDNA molecules were tagged individually, and each one carried a unique molecular identifier. TCRdb redid the calling of the 5' RACE reads with MiXCR, one entry per CDR3 protein. The sample has tens of thousands of distinct CDR3 sequences; approximately 6.8% are singletons. The CDR3 is 14 amino acids. Germline V gene sequence: CDR1 SGHTA, CDR2 FQGNSA. Trimming removed 2 bases from V and 5 bases from J; junction bases left unmatched: 5. This clonotype was found many times.

The sequence came from a female donor with early-stage non-small cell lung cancer. The specimen was PBMCs, collected at surgery. This rearrangement joins TRBV7-2 to TRBJ2-5; 7 nucleotides match TRBD2. The CDR3 DNA reads as TGTGCCAGCAGCTTACCTAGCGGATGGGAGACCCAGTACTTC. Its translation is CASSLPSGWETQYF.